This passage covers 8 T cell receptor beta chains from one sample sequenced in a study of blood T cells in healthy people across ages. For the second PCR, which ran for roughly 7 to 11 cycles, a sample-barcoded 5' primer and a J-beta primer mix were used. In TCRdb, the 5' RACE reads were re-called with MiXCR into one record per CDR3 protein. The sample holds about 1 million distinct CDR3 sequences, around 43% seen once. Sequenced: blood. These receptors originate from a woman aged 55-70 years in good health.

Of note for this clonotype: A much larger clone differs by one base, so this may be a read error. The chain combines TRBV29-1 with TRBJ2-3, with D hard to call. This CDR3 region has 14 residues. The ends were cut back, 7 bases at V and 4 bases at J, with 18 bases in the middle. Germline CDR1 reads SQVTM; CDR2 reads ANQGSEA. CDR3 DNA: TGCAGCGCAACCCCGGGCCTCAGCGCAGATACGCAGTATTTT. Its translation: CSATPGLSADTQYF.

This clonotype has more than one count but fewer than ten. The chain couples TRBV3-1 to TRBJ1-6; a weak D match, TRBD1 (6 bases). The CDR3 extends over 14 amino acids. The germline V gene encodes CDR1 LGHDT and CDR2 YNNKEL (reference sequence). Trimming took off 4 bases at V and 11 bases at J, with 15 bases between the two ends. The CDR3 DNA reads TGTGCCAGCAGCCCCGCTACTAGACAGGCACCCCTCCACTTT. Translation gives CASSPATRQAPLHF.

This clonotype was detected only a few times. Written as DNA, the CDR3 is TGCAGTGCCAAACCGGGACTAGCAACGGCCTACGAGCAGTACTTC. Its translation is CSAKPGLATAYEQYF. The chain recombines TRBV20-1 with TRBJ2-7, with 9 bases identical to TRBD2. This CDR3 contains 15 residues. V shed 6 bases, J shed 2 bases, and the junction held 11 bases outside the gene matches. In germline, CDR1 is DFQATT, CDR2 SNEGSKA (reference sequence).

The CDR3 DNA reads as TGTGCCAGCAGCTGGGGACCGAGAAGCTATGGCTACACCTTC. This sequence encodes CASSWGPRSYGYTF. The rearrangement links TRBV7-2 to TRBJ1-2; TRBD1 is a possible D gene (5 bases). The CDR3 is made up of 14 amino acids. Germline V gene lookup returns CDR1 SGHTA and CDR2 FQGNSA. With 4 bases removed from V and 4 bases from J, the gap between germline ends came to 13 bases.

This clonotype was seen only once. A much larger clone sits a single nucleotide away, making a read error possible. CDR3 loop: CSGETGARQFF. CDR3 nucleotides: TGCAGCGGGGAGACGGGAGCTCGCCAGTTCTTC. The chain recombines TRBV29-1 with TRBJ2-5, with a possible D match to TRBD2 (6 bases). The J call may not be correct, given that the DNA end is closer to TRBJ2-1. The CDR3 length is 11 residues. Germline assignment: CDR1 SQVTM and CDR2 ANQGSEA.

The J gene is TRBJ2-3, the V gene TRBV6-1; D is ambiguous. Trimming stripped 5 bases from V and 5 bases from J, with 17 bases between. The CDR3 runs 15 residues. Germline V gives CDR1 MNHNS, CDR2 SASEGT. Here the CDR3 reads CASSTSRPAQDTQYF. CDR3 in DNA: TGTGCCAGCAGTACCTCCCGCCCGGCTCAAGATACGCAGTATTTT.

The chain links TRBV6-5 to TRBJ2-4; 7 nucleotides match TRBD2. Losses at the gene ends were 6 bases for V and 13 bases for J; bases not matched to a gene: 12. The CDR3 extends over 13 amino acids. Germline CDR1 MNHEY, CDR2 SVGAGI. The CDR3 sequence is CASRNAGAGEQYF. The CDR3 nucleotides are TGTGCCAGCAGGAACGCGGGAGCTGGGGAGCAGTACTTC.

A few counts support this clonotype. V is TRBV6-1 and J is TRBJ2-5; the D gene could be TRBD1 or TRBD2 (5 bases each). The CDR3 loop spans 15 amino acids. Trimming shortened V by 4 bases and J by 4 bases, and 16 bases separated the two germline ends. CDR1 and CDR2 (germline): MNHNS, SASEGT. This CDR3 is CASSVDTHRGETQYF. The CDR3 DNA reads TGTGCCAGCAGTGTGGACACCCACCGGGGAGAGACCCAGTACTTC.